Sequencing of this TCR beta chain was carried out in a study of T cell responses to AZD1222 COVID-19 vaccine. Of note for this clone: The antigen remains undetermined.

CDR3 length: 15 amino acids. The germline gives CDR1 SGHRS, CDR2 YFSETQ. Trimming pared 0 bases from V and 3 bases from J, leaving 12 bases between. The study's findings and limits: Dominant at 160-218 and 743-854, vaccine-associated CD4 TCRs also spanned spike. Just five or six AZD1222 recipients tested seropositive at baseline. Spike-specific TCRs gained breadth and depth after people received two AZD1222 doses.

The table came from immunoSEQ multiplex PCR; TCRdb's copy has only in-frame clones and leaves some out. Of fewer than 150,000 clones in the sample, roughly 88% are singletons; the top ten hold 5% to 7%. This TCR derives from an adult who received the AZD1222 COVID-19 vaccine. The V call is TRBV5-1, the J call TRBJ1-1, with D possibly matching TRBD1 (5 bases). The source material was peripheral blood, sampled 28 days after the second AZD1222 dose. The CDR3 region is CASSLVAGVDTEAFF. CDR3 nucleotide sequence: TGCGCCAGCAGCTTGGTGGCGGGGGTGGACACTGAAGCTTTCTTT.